This TCR beta chain was obtained from a study of T cell responses to AZD1222 COVID-19 vaccine. Study-level points and caveats: Compared with day 0, the breadth and depth of the Spike-specific TCR repertoire rose significantly after two doses of AZD1222. Among spike-specific TCRs, nearly half reportedly target unmutated variant regions.

With regard to this clone: Its antigen is not identified.

TCRdb's table, derived via immunoSEQ multiplex PCR, lists solely in-frame clones and lacks some. The sample has about 150,000 clones, 80% to 95% seen once; the top ten hold around 1.7%. The TCR was taken from an adult in good health. Sequenced here: peripheral blood, sampled on day 0 of AZD1222 vaccination.

CDR3 DNA: TGTGCCTGGAGCGCGGACAGTTATGAAAAACTGTTTTTT. Encoded protein: CAWSADSYEKLFF. The chain has TRBV30 and TRBJ1-4, with a tentative D call TRBD1 (6 bases). Germline V gene sequence: CDR1 GTSNPN, CDR2 SVGIG (reference sequence). V was clipped by 3 bases and J by 6 bases, with 11 bases between them. This CDR3 has 13 amino acids.